The 3 T cell receptor beta chains reported below all come from one sample, sequenced in a study of PD-1 blockade in classical Hodgkin lymphoma (dated by TCRdb to about 2020). The library was made by the immunoSEQ multiplex PCR assay. The table was pulled from immuneACCESS by TCRdb, which kept in-frame rearrangements only. Such tables lose some clones; where checked, under half of the loss comes from unresolved V genes, and the rest has no known cause. The sample table shows 100,000 to 120,000 clones, and about nine tenths are seen once. The ten top clones hold 15% to 20% of the sample. The time point label corresponds to: cycle 2 day 1 (C2D1) of nivolumab. All trial patients had relapsed after autologous stem cell transplantation, with cohorts A, B and C differing in prior brentuximab vedotin exposure. Specimen: peripheral blood mononuclear cells (PBMCs), collected before the second cycle of nivolumab. These receptor sequences come from a human donor with classical Hodgkin lymphoma.

The genes are TRBV18 and TRBJ1-5; D might be TRBD1 (6 bases). Looked up from germline, CDR1 is KGHSH and CDR2 is LQKENI. The CDR3 sequence is 16 residues long. The V end was cut by 4 bases, the J end by 0 bases, with 13 bases between. The CDR3 DNA reads TGTGCCAGCTCACGGGTGGCAGGGGATAGCAATCAGCCCCAGCATTTT. Protein: CASSRVAGDSNQPQHF.

V gene TRBV30 combines with J gene TRBJ2-3; D is unclear. Germline V gene lookup returns CDR1 GTSNPN and CDR2 SVGIG (reference sequence). The CDR3 contains 11 residues. The V end was cut by 1 base, the J end by 6 bases, with 5 bases between. CDR3 amino acids: CAWSAGDTQYF. CDR3 DNA sequence: TGTGCCTGGAGTGCTGGTGATACGCAGTATTTT.

The J gene is TRBJ2-7, the V gene TRBV11-2; D perhaps matches TRBD1 (6 bases). The germline V gene encodes CDR1 SGHAT and CDR2 FQNNGV. Trimming shortened V by 2 bases and J by 3 bases, and 20 bases separated the two germline ends. CDR3 length: 17 amino acids. The CDR3 DNA sequence: TGTGCCAGCAGCTTACCAGAGGGGGTTCAGTGGAACTACGAGCAGTACTTC. This codes for CASSLPEGVQWNYEQYF.